This is a list of T cell receptor beta chains from one sample in a study of T cell changes during pregnancy in multiple sclerosis. Assay: immunoSEQ multiplex PCR; the TCRdb copy retains only in-frame clones and omits some. The sample lists 85,000 to 120,000 clones, 91% occurring once. Specimen: peripheral blood, collected before pregnancy. The source of these receptors is a female donor with multiple sclerosis, enrolled in a pregnancy study. The CDR3 runs from the conserved cysteine through the conserved F or W. Each record gives: J gene, V gene, clone size, D gene, CDR3 protein, CDR3 DNA. D genes are given only for firm matches. Only part of the rows carry a size: once, few, many, or a class if the clone is expanded.

j_call: TRBJ2-5
v_call: TRBV5-4
clone_size: NA
d_call: TRBD2
cdr3_aa: CASSLAQRGQETQYF
cdr3_nt: TGTGCCAGCAGCTTGGCCCAGCGGGGCCAAGAGACCCAGTACTTC

j_call: TRBJ2-7
v_call: TRBV29-1
clone_size: NA
d_call: TRBD1
cdr3_aa: CSAGTGALYEQYF
cdr3_nt: TGCAGCGCCGGGACAGGAGCCCTCTACGAGCAGTACTTC

j_call: TRBJ1-1
v_call: TRBV5-1
clone_size: NA
d_call: TRBD1
cdr3_aa: CASSVLTGVKLTEAFF
cdr3_nt: TGCGCCAGCAGCGTGTTAACAGGGGTAAAGTTAACTGAAGCTTTCTTT

j_call: TRBJ2-5
v_call: TRBV18
clone_size: NA
d_call: TRBD2
cdr3_aa: CASSPPGLVKETQYF
cdr3_nt: TGTGCCAGCTCACCACCGGGACTAGTTAAAGAGACCCAGTACTTC

j_call: TRBJ2-3
v_call: TRBV6-1
clone_size: once
d_call: NA
cdr3_aa: CATSPRASHTQYF
cdr3_nt: TGTGCCACCTCCCCCCGGGCTAGCCATACGCAGTATTTT

j_call: TRBJ2-7
v_call: TRBV15
clone_size: NA
d_call: NA
cdr3_aa: CATSTGRPEQYF
cdr3_nt: TGTGCCACCAGCACGGGTCGGCCAGAGCAGTACTTC

j_call: TRBJ2-2
v_call: TRBV10-3
clone_size: once
d_call: TRBD2
cdr3_aa: CAIRGGNTGELFF
cdr3_nt: TGTGCCATCCGGGGGGGGAACACCGGGGAGCTGTTTTTT

j_call: TRBJ2-1
v_call: TRBV7-9
clone_size: NA
d_call: TRBD2
cdr3_aa: CASSMGGSRPNEQFF
cdr3_nt: TGTGCCAGCAGCATGGGCGGGAGTCGTCCCAATGAGCAGTTCTTC

j_call: TRBJ1-3
v_call: TRBV6-1
clone_size: few
d_call: NA
cdr3_aa: CASSERRYNSGNTIYF
cdr3_nt: TGTGCCAGCAGTGAACGCCGGTATAACTCTGGAAACACCATATATTTT

j_call: TRBJ2-5
v_call: TRBV30
clone_size: NA
d_call: TRBD2
cdr3_aa: CAWTGMVAGGNQETQYF
cdr3_nt: TGTGCCTGGACGGGGATGGTAGCGGGAGGGAATCAAGAGACCCAGTACTTC

j_call: TRBJ1-1
v_call: TRBV10-3
clone_size: many
d_call: TRBD1
cdr3_aa: CAISADRGTEAFF
cdr3_nt: TGTGCCATCAGTGCCGACAGGGGCACTGAAGCTTTCTTT

j_call: TRBJ1-1
v_call: TRBV6-5
clone_size: once
d_call: NA
cdr3_aa: CASTTPGGSNTEAFF
cdr3_nt: TGTGCCAGCACCACACCGGGCGGGTCTAACACTGAAGCTTTCTTT

j_call: TRBJ2-7
v_call: TRBV2
clone_size: NA
d_call: NA
cdr3_aa: CASSQSPVPGQYF
cdr3_nt: TGTGCCAGCAGTCAGTCACCCGTGCCGGGGCAGTACTTC

j_call: TRBJ2-7
v_call: TRBV6-5
clone_size: NA
d_call: NA
cdr3_aa: CASSYSEGPYEQYF
cdr3_nt: TGTGCCAGCAGTTACTCAGAGGGTCCCTACGAGCAGTACTTC

j_call: TRBJ1-2
v_call: TRBV6-1
clone_size: few
d_call: TRBD1
cdr3_aa: CASSGTENYGYTF
cdr3_nt: TGTGCCAGCAGCGGGACAGAGAACTATGGCTACACCTTC

j_call: TRBJ2-1
v_call: TRBV29-1
clone_size: NA
d_call: TRBD2
cdr3_aa: CSGTSQDEQFF
cdr3_nt: TGCAGCGGGACTAGTCAGGATGAGCAGTTCTTC

j_call: TRBJ2-1
v_call: TRBV11-2
clone_size: NA
d_call: NA
cdr3_aa: CASSENYNEQFF
cdr3_nt: TGTGCCAGCAGCGAGAATTACAATGAGCAGTTCTTC

j_call: TRBJ2-2
v_call: TRBV11-3
clone_size: NA
d_call: TRBD1
cdr3_aa: CASSPGQITGELFF
cdr3_nt: TGTGCCAGCAGCCCGGGACAGATCACCGGGGAGCTGTTTTTT

j_call: TRBJ2-7
v_call: TRBV10-3
clone_size: NA
d_call: NA
cdr3_aa: CAISVQYEQYF
cdr3_nt: TGTGCCATCAGTGTACAGTACGAGCAGTACTTC

j_call: TRBJ2-1
v_call: TRBV6-6
clone_size: NA
d_call: TRBD2
cdr3_aa: CASSYRGSSSYNEQFF
cdr3_nt: TGTGCCAGCAGTTACCGCGGGAGCAGCTCCTACAATGAGCAGTTCTTC

j_call: TRBJ2-1
v_call: TRBV19
clone_size: NA
d_call: TRBD1
cdr3_aa: CASSSPKRDRVHNEQFF
cdr3_nt: TGTGCCAGTAGTTCCCCCAAACGGGACAGGGTACACAATGAGCAGTTCTTC

j_call: TRBJ1-5
v_call: TRBV2
clone_size: NA
d_call: NA
cdr3_aa: CASSDQFDSSGNQPQHF
cdr3_nt: TGTGCCAGCAGTGACCAGTTCGACAGTTCAGGCAATCAGCCCCAGCATTTT

j_call: TRBJ2-3
v_call: TRBV29-1
clone_size: NA
d_call: NA
cdr3_aa: CSVDIGADTQYF
cdr3_nt: TGCAGCGTTGATATAGGGGCAGATACGCAGTATTTT